This T cell receptor (beta chain) derives from a study of monozygotic twins with inflammatory bowel disease. General study findings and limits: No discrimination was achieved between different T cell subtypes. Healthy co-twins exceeded IBD patients in TCRbeta diversity as measured by inverse Simpson.

Comments on this clonotype: What it recognizes is unknown.

Without any T cell sorting, total RNA was isolated from whole blood. During cDNA synthesis, UMIs that each contained a 6-nucleotide sample barcode were added by means of template switching. TCRdb derives one entry per CDR3 protein from the 5' RACE reads, leaving out DNA. Its listing shows more than 300,000 distinct CDR3 sequences. The sequenced sample was blood. This clonotype was sampled from a human donor with ulcerative colitis or Crohn's disease, or a healthy co-twin of an affected twin (not recorded which).

The CDR3 reads CASSSLGQGATGANVLTF. This chain joins TRBV5-1 and TRBJ2-6; without DNA, the TCRdb call of TRBD1 cannot be checked. The CDR3 length is 18 residues. The V gene's germline CDR1 is SGHRS and CDR2 YFSETQ.